This T cell receptor (beta chain) derives from a study of blood T cell repertoires in COVID-19. Study in general: Collection of acute and convalescent COVID-19 samples took place in the United States, Italy and Spain. PBMCs, B-cell-depleted T cells, or T cells provided the cDNA or gDNA that made up the material.

Authors' methods: Amplification from reference gene primers served as the basis for estimated nucleated cell counts. TCRdb's table, derived via immunoSEQ multiplex PCR, lists solely in-frame clones and lacks some. V and J calls and clone size are as listed in that table; D and trimming were resolved from the DNA. Of 95,000 to 120,000 clones in the sample, 75% to 90% were seen once. This CDR3 comprises 13 residues. The V end lost 7 bases, the J end lost 5 bases, and 14 bases lay between the germline ends. V and J are TRBV12-3 or TRBV12-4 and TRBJ2-5, with D perhaps TRBD2 (6 bases). This receptor was identified in a woman between 40 and 55 years old with acute or convalescent COVID-19. The sequencing sample was made of peripheral blood. The DNA of the CDR3 is TGTGCCAGCACTTTCGTAGGGAGGGAGACCCAGTACTTC. Its protein product is CASTFVGRETQYF.